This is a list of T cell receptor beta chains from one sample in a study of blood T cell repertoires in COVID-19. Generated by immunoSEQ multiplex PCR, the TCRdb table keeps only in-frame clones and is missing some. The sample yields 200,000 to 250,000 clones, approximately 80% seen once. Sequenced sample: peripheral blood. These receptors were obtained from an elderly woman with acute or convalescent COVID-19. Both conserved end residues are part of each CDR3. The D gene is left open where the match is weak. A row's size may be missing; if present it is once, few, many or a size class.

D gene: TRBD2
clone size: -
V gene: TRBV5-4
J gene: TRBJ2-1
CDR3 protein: CASSLLAGVGYNEQFF
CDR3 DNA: TGTGCCAGCAGCTTACTAGCGGGAGTAGGCTACAATGAGCAGTTCTTC

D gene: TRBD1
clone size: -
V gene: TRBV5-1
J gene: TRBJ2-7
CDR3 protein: CASSLTSGTASYEQYF
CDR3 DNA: TGCGCCAGCAGCCTCACCTCCGGGACAGCATCCTACGAGCAGTACTTC

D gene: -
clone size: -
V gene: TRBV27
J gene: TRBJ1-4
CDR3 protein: CASARQGVNEKLFF
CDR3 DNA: TGTGCCAGCGCGCGGCAGGGTGTTAATGAAAAACTGTTTTTT

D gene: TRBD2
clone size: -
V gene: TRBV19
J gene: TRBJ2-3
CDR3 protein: CASSTLAGGGTDTQYF
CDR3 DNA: TGTGCCAGTAGTACCTTAGCGGGGGGAGGCACAGATACGCAGTATTTT

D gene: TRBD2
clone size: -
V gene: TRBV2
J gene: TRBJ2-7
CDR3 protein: CASSEGAAGGFEQYF
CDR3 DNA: TGTGCCAGCAGTGAGGGAGCAGCCGGGGGGTTCGAGCAGTACTTC

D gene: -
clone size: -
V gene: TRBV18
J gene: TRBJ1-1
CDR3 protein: CASSPNQGWDTEAFF
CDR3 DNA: TGTGCCAGCTCACCAAATCAGGGTTGGGACACTGAAGCTTTCTTT

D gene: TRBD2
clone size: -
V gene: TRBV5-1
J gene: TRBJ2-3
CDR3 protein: CASSLGLAHSTDTQYF
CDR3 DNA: TGCGCCAGCAGCCTGGGACTAGCGCACAGCACAGATACGCAGTATTTT

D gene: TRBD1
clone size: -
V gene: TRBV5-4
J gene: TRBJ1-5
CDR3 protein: CASSGDRGQPQHF
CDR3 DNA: TGTGCCAGCAGCGGGGACAGGGGGCAGCCCCAGCATTTT

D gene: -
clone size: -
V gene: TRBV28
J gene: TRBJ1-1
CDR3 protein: CASSLVRTVNTEAFF
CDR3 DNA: TGTGCCAGCAGTTTGGTCCGGACAGTCAACACTGAAGCTTTCTTT

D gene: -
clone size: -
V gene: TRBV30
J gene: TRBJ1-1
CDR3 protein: CAWSQDRFAEAFF
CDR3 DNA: TGTGCCTGGAGTCAGGATAGGTTCGCTGAAGCTTTCTTT

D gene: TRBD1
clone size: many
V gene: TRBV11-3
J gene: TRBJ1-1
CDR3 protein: CASSLEGNRGPEAFF
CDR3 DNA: TGTGCCAGCAGCTTAGAGGGGAACAGGGGCCCTGAAGCTTTCTTT

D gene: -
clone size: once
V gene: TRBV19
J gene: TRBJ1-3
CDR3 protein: CASSSQGSEAGNTIYF
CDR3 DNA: TGTGCCAGTAGTTCACAGGGCTCGGAAGCTGGAAACACCATATATTTT

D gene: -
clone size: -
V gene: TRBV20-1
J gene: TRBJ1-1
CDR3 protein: CSASGSLDTEAFF
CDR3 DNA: TGCAGTGCTAGTGGCTCCCTAGACACTGAAGCTTTCTTT

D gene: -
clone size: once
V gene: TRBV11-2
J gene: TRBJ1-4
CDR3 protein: CASSHPQGFNEKLFF
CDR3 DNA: TGTGCCAGCAGCCACCCCCAGGGGTTCAATGAAAAACTGTTTTTT

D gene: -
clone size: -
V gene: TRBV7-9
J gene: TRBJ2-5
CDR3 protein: CASSLIAGPKETQYF
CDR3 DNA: TGTGCCAGCAGCCTCATCGCGGGCCCCAAGGAGACCCAGTACTTC

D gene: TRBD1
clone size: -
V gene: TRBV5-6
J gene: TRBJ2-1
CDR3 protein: CASIQGSSYNEQFF
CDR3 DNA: TGTGCCAGCATACAGGGGAGCTCCTACAATGAGCAGTTCTTC

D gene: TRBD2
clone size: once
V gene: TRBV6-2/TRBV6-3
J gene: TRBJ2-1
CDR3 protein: CASSYNGLAGGGEQFF
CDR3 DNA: TGTGCCAGCAGTTACAACGGACTAGCGGGAGGCGGAGAGCAGTTCTTC

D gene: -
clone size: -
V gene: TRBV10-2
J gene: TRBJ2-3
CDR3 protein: CASSGTGKVHTDTQYF
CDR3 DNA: TGCGCCAGCAGTGGCACAGGAAAGGTGCACACAGATACGCAGTATTTT

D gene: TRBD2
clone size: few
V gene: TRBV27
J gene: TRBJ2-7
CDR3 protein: CASSDQRGGSYEQYF
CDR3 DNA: TGTGCCAGCAGCGATCAGCGGGGCGGGTCCTACGAGCAGTACTTC

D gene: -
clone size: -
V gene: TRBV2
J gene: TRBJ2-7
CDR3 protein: CASSVPPPAGQYF
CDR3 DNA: -

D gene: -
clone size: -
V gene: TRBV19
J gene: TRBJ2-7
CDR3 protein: CASSIRTGVVYEQYF
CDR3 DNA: TGTGCCAGTAGTATTCGCACGGGAGTAGTTTACGAGCAGTACTTC

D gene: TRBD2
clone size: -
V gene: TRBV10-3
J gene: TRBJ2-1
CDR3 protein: CAISERGTSGRADNEQFF
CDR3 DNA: TGTGCCATCAGTGAGAGGGGGACTAGCGGGAGGGCCGACAATGAGCAGTTCTTC

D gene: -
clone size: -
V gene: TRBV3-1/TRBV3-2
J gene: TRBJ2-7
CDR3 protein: CASSQDLQGRVYEQYF
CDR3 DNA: TGTGCCAGCAGCCAAGATCTTCAGGGCAGGGTCTACGAGCAGTACTTC

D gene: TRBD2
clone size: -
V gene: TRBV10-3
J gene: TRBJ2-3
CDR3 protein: CAIASGSATDTQYF
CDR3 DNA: TGTGCCATAGCTAGCGGGAGCGCCACAGATACGCAGTATTTT